This paragraph reports one TCR beta chain. Here immunoSEQ multiplex PCR was the method, and the copy in TCRdb shows in-frame clones only, minus some. The repertoire holds roughly 48,000 clones, with roughly 80% as singletons. This record comes from a study of OX40 agonist ivuxolimab in advanced cancers. The CDR3 runs to 16 residues. Trimming shortened V by 4 bases and J by 0 bases, and 10 bases separated the two germline ends. Germline CDR1 and CDR2: KGHSH and LQKENI. The receptor was derived from an adult with an advanced solid tumor such as melanoma, head and neck, liver or kidney cancer. The sequenced sample was CD4+ or CD8+ T cells sorted from blood, obtained in a trial of the OX40 agonist ivuxolimab. The chain recombines TRBV18 with TRBJ2-6, with D perhaps matching TRBD2 (5 bases). CDR3 nucleotide sequence: TGTGCCAGCTCACTCGGACTGCTCTCTGGGGCCAACGTCCTGACTTTC. This translates into CASSLGLLSGANVLTF.